This is a list of T cell receptor beta chains from one sample in a study of blood T cell repertoires in COVID-19. Generated by immunoSEQ multiplex PCR, the TCRdb table keeps only in-frame clones and is missing some. The sample holds 200,000 to 250,000 clones, roughly 90% seen once. Sample: peripheral blood. Receptor source: a woman aged 55-70 years with acute or convalescent COVID-19. CDR3s include the opening cysteine and the closing phenylalanine or tryptophan. D genes are given only for firm matches. Not every row has a clone size; where given, it reads once, few, many or a size class.

once	.	TRBV3-1/TRBV3-2	TRBJ1-1	CASSQRSARENTEAFF	TGTGCCAGCAGCCAACGGAGCGCCAGAGAGAACACTGAAGCTTTCTTT
.	.	TRBV30	TRBJ1-1	CAWRASGANVVGAFF	TGTGCCTGGAGAGCTTCCGGAGCCAATGTTGTCGGAGCTTTCTTT
.	.	TRBV5-8	TRBJ1-5	CASQKWTGADNQPQHF	TGTGCCAGTCAAAAGTGGACGGGAGCAGACAATCAGCCCCAGCATTTT
.	.	TRBV11-1	TRBJ2-3	CASSSGGASTDTQYF	TGTGCCAGCAGCTCAGGAGGGGCAAGCACAGATACGCAGTATTTT
.	TRBD1	TRBV5-1	TRBJ1-3	CASSGAGQGTGNTIYF	TGCGCCAGCAGCGGCGCGGGACAGGGGACTGGAAACACCATATATTTT
few	.	TRBV10-1	TRBJ1-6	CASSESSAANNSPLHF	TGCGCCAGCAGTGAGTCTTCGGCAGCGAATAATTCACCCCTCCACTTT
.	TRBD2	TRBV7-7	TRBJ2-5	CASSSLGRTRAETQYF	TGTGCTAGCAGCTCCCTTGGTAGGACTAGGGCAGAGACCCAGTACTTC
.	TRBD1	TRBV7-3	TRBJ1-1	CASSPDRGGGAFF	TGTGCCAGCAGCCCTGACAGGGGCGGGGGAGCTTTCTTT
.	TRBD1	TRBV11-1	TRBJ2-7	CASSLSGYRGGSEQYF	TGTGCCAGCAGCCTTAGTGGTTACAGGGGTGGTTCCGAGCAGTACTTC
once	TRBD1	TRBV6-6	TRBJ1-4	CASRSGTVNEKLFF	TGTGCCAGCAGATCCGGGACAGTCAATGAAAAACTGTTTTTT
.	.	TRBV9	TRBJ1-3	CASSAGQRGNTIYF	TGTGCCAGCAGCGCTGGACAGCGTGGAAACACCATATATTTT
.	.	TRBV5-1	TRBJ1-6	CASGPGQTNSPLHF	TGCGCCAGCGGACCAGGACAGACCAATTCACCCCTCCACTTT
.	TRBD1	TRBV6-5	TRBJ1-1	CASSRGGQGNTEAFF	TGTGCCAGCAGCCGTGGCGGACAGGGAAACACTGAAGCTTTCTTT
.	.	TRBV5-6	TRBJ2-7	CASSLPGYEQYF	TGTGCCAGCAGCTTGCCAGGCTACGAGCAGTACTTC
.	TRBD1	TRBV7-9	TRBJ1-6	CASSLAGTELSSPLHF	TGTGCCAGCAGCTTAGCAGGGACAGAGTTGAGTTCACCCCTCCACTTT
once	.	TRBV15	TRBJ2-1	CATSRDRWGDEQFF	TGTGCCACCAGCAGAGACCGCTGGGGGGATGAGCAGTTCTTC
.	.	TRBV28	TRBJ2-7	CASTLNRDEQYF	TGTGCCAGCACCCTTAATCGGGACGAGCAGTACTTC
.	.	TRBV5-1	TRBJ1-1	CASSKGTEAFF	TGCGCCAGCAGTAAGGGGACTGAAGCTTTCTTT
.	TRBD1	TRBV27	TRBJ1-1	CASSLGHRGNRNTEAFF	TGTGCCAGCAGTTTGGGACACAGGGGAAATCGAAACACTGAAGCTTTCTTT
.	TRBD1	TRBV3-1/TRBV3-2	TRBJ1-4	CASSPQTGVANEKLFF	TGTGCCAGCAGCCCCCAAACAGGGGTGGCTAACGAAAAACTGTTTTTT
.	.	TRBV6-5	TRBJ1-5	CASSYEQGNQPQHF	TGTGCCAGCAGTTATGAGCAGGGCAATCAGCCCCAGCATTTT